This record concerns one T cell receptor beta chain sequence. This entry is derived from a study of blood T cell repertoires in COVID-19. Study background: Samples came from the United States, Italy and Spain, spanning acute and convalescent COVID-19. The analysed material was cDNA or gDNA that came from T cells, B-cell-depleted T cells, or PBMCs.

Authors' analysis steps: Amplification of reference gene primers was used by the study to estimate nucleated cell counts. Repertoires were generated with immunoSEQ multiplex PCR, while TCRdb's copy carries only in-frame clones and drops some. Clonal size and the V and J genes are those of that table, whereas D and trimming came from the DNA. The data hold around 300,000 clones, with roughly 90% observed a single time. The TCR sequence derives from a middle-aged woman who had recovered from COVID-19. The sample was peripheral blood.

The CDR3 DNA is TGTGCCACCAGCAGACCAGGGGACGGTGGGCTGGGGACCTTC. This sequence encodes CATSRPGDGGLGTF. The rearrangement links TRBV15 to TRBJ1-2; D is possibly TRBD1 (6 bases). CDR1 is LNHNV, CDR2 YYDKDF, per germline (reference sequence). V shed 2 bases and J shed 14 bases, with 21 bases lying between them. This CDR3 comprises 14 residues. Based on the CDR3 plus reference TRBV15 and TRBJ1-2, the full variable domain is DAMVIQNPRYQVTQFGKPVTLSCSQTLNHNVMYWYQQKSSQAPKLLFHYYDKDFNNEADTPDNFQSRRPNTSFCFLDIRSPGLGDTAMYLCATSRPGDGGLGTFGSGTRLTVV.